Sequencing of this T cell receptor beta chain was carried out in a study of blood T cells in healthy people across ages. This clonotype came up a few times. Its antigen is still unknown. A sample-barcoded 5' primer and a J-beta primer mix were used in a second PCR of roughly 7 to 11 cycles. Each CDR3 protein is one row after TCRdb ran MiXCR on the 5' RACE reads. Of about 670,000 distinct CDR3 sequences in the sample, 40% to 50% were seen once. Whole-study results and caveats: In older individuals, TCR beta diversity per million T cells was lower, falling roughly linearly with age.

The CDR3 is 14 residues long. Germline assignment: CDR1 DFQATT and CDR2 SNEGSKA (reference sequence). V was trimmed by 4 bases and J by 0 bases, leaving 10 bases between them. V and J are TRBV20-1 and TRBJ2-1; unclear D gene. The sample comprised blood. This TCR was recovered from a man older than 75 in good health. For the CDR3, the DNA is TGCAGTGCTACGGACGGCAACTCCTACAATGAGCAGTTCTTC. Translated, it gives CSATDGNSYNEQFF.